This TCR beta chain was identified in a study of response to subunit inactivated influenza vaccine. Study results and limitations: Authors suggested each seasonal influenza vaccination recruits few new T cells.

TCRdb independently ran MiXCR on the RT-PCR reads; one entry per CDR3 protein. The table has 450,000 to 600,000 distinct CDR3 sequences, approximately 7.1% seen once. This clonotype was recorded at least ten times. What it recognizes is unknown. The V gene end was trimmed by 0 bases and the J gene end by 10 bases; junction bases not matched to a gene: 8. The CDR3 contains 15 residues. Germline assignment: CDR1 SGHRS and CDR2 YFSETQ. The material was PBMCs from blood, obtained around 2 years after vaccination. The source is a man between 50 and 75 years old who received an inactivated influenza vaccine. The chain combines TRBV5-1 with TRBJ1-5; 9 positions match TRBD1. In DNA form, the CDR3 reads TGCGCCAGCAGCTTGGGCCCTCGGGACAGGGACCCCCAGCATTTT. Protein product: CASSLGPRDRDPQHF.